Reported below is one TCR beta chain. The antigen is unknown. This sample is drawn from a study of T cell responses to AZD1222 COVID-19 vaccine. General observations from the study: Clonal diversity was possibly underestimated, and the donors were mostly white British, with more females. Spike as a whole was targeted by vaccine-associated CD4 TCRs, dominant at 160-218 and 743-854. Repertoires in all cases were sampled only once the peak T cell response had passed. Per reports, nearly half of all spike-specific TCRs target regions that are unmutated in variants.

Generated by immunoSEQ multiplex PCR, the TCRdb table keeps only in-frame clones and is missing some. The top ten hold approximately 3.5% of the sample, which has about 160,000 clones, about 92% seen once. CDR3 length equals 15 residues. Germline V CDR1 and CDR2: SGHRS, YFSETQ. V gave up 0 bases and J gave up 1 base; unmatched junction bases: 2. The source of this sequence is an adult who received the AZD1222 COVID-19 vaccine. The sequencing used peripheral blood, collected 28 days after the second AZD1222 dose. V and J are TRBV5-1 and TRBJ2-5, with 8 bases matching TRBD2. The CDR3 DNA is TGCGCCAGCAGCTTGGCCGGGAGGGCCCAAGAGACCCAGTACTTC. Amino acid sequence: CASSLAGRAQETQYF.